This TCR beta chain was found in a study of T-cell reconstitution after alpha-beta-depleted transplantation in children. Looked up from germline, CDR1 is SGHDT and CDR2 is YYEEEE. The V gene lost 0 bases and the J gene lost 0 bases, with 7 bases spanning the gap. The CDR3 covers 15 residues. During its preparation, the TCRbeta library received unique molecular identifiers. TCRdb re-called the PCR reads through MiXCR, storing one row per CDR3 protein. Of hundreds of thousands of distinct CDR3 sequences in the sample, 32% are singletons; the top ten hold about 2.3%. This clonotype was seen a few times. Here the sequenced sample was PBMCs from the stem cell graft donor, taken from the stem cell graft. This chain links TRBV5-6 with TRBJ2-4, with D perhaps TRBD2 (5 bases). This receptor was taken from a human donor who donated a stem cell graft to a child with aplastic anemia. The CDR3 is CASSLGEGAKNIQYF. DNA for the CDR3: TGTGCCAGCAGCTTGGGCGAGGGAGCCAAAAACATTCAGTACTTC.